This TCR beta chain was found in a study of blood T cell repertoires in COVID-19. Produced via immunoSEQ multiplex PCR; TCRdb's table is partial and in-frame only. The sample has about 50,000 clones, roughly 90% seen once. Germline V gives CDR1 SGHVS, CDR2 FQNEAQ. CDR3 length: 14 amino acids. The junction had 4 bases not matched to a gene; V was cut back by 2 bases and J by 5 bases. Specimen: peripheral blood. The chain is built from TRBV7-8 and TRBJ2-5; 8 nucleotides align to TRBD1. The source of this sequence is a human donor in a cohort sampled during active COVID-19. Here the CDR3 reads CASSLQGAKETQYF. CDR3 DNA: TGTGCCAGCAGCTTACAGGGGGCTAAGGAGACCCAGTACTTC.